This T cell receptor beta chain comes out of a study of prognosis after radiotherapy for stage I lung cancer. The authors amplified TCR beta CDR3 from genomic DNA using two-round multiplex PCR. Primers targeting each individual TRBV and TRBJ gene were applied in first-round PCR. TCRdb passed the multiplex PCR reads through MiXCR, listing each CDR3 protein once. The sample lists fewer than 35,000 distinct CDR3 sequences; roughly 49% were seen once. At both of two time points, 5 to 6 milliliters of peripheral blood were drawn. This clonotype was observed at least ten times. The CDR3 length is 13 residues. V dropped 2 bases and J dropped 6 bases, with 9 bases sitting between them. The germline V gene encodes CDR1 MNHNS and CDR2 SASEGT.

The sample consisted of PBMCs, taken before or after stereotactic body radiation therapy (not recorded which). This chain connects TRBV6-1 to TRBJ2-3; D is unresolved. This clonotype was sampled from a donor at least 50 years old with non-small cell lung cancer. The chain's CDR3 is CASSESPPDTQYF. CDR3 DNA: TGTGCCAGCAGTGAAAGCCCCCCGGATACGCAGTATTTT.